These T cell receptor beta chains were read from a single sample in a study of cytomegalovirus exposure and HLA in healthy donors. Sequencing was performed with immunoSEQ multiplex PCR; in TCRdb, only in-frame clones are kept and a portion is missing. The sample consists of tens of thousands of clones, roughly 90% of them appearing once. Sequencing used PBMCs. These receptors were collected from a woman in her late teens or twenties in good health and CMV-seropositive. The CDR3 runs from the conserved cysteine through the conserved F or W. Each record gives: J gene, D gene, clone size, V gene, CDR3 protein, CDR3 DNA. A D gene is named only where the DNA matches it firmly. Size values are once, few and many counts, or a class for expanded clones, and some rows have none.

TRBJ1-2 . . TRBV7-9 CASPSESDSYGYTF TGTGCCAGTCCATCCGAATCAGACAGTTATGGCTACACCTTC
TRBJ2-1 TRBD2 . TRBV12-5 CASGTTPGRLAARRVGDNEQFF TGTGCTAGTGGTACCACCCCCGGAAGACTAGCGGCCCGGCGGGTTGGGGACAATGAGCAGTTCTTC
TRBJ1-2 TRBD1 . TRBV7-9 CASSLGQGGGYTF TGTGCCAGCAGCTTAGGACAGGGAGGTGGCTACACCTTC
TRBJ2-3 TRBD2 . TRBV29-1 CSVAGGSTDTQYF TGCAGCGTTGCGGGGGGAAGCACAGATACGCAGTATTTT
TRBJ2-1 TRBD1 . TRBV19 CASSLQGNEQFF TGTGCCAGTAGCCTACAGGGGAATGAGCAGTTCTTC
TRBJ1-1 . . TRBV29-1 CSVVEGTTEAFF TGCAGCGTTGTGGAGGGTACCACTGAAGCTTTCTTT
TRBJ1-1 . once TRBV14 CASSVLQNTEAFF TGTGCCAGCAGCGTATTACAGAACACTGAAGCTTTCTTT
TRBJ2-7 . . TRBV5-6 CASSLGQSHEQYF TGTGCCAGCAGCTTGGGACAGTCTCACGAGCAGTACTTC
TRBJ2-1 . . TRBV7-9 CASRVSGNYNEQFF TGTGCCAGCAGGGTAAGCGGAAACTACAATGAGCAGTTCTTC
TRBJ1-3 . . TRBV4-3 CASSQDKAGENTIYF TGCGCCAGCAGCCAAGATAAGGCAGGGGAGAACACCATATATTTT
TRBJ1-4 TRBD1 . TRBV6-6 CASSLGQGGREKLFF TGTGCCAGCAGCCTAGGACAGGGTGGGAGAGAAAAACTGTTTTTT
TRBJ2-2 TRBD1 once TRBV2 CASKGTGGRTGELFF TGTGCCAGCAAGGGGACAGGGGGCCGGACCGGGGAGCTGTTTTTT
TRBJ1-1 . . TRBV13 CASSFRGGAFF TGTGCCAGCAGCTTTAGGGGGGGAGCTTTCTTT
TRBJ2-5 TRBD2 . TRBV29-1 CSSGTNQETQYF TGCAGCTCCGGGACTAACCAAGAGACCCAGTACTTC
TRBJ1-5 TRBD1 . TRBV2 CASSKRGGATMGGNQPQHF TGTGCCAGCAGTAAAAGAGGGGGCGCAACTATGGGGGGCAATCAGCCCCAGCATTTT
TRBJ2-7 . . TRBV11-2 CASSLSRLSDASSYEQYF TGTGCCAGCAGCTTATCGAGACTATCGGACGCCTCCTCCTACGAGCAGTACTTC
TRBJ2-4 TRBD2 . TRBV28 CASSSPGGLAGNIQYF TGTGCCAGCAGTTCCCCAGGCGGACTAGCGGGAAACATTCAGTACTTC
TRBJ2-5 . . TRBV11-2 CASSLERSQTQYF TGTGCCAGCAGCTTAGAGAGGTCTCAAACCCAGTACTTC
TRBJ1-2 . . TRBV29-1 CSVEDQITNYGYTF TGCAGCGTTGAAGATCAGATAACTAACTATGGCTACACCTTC
TRBJ1-1 . . TRBV15 CATSRNNPVTEAFF TGTGCCACCAGCAGAAATAACCCAGTCACTGAAGCTTTCTTT
TRBJ2-3 TRBD1 . TRBV13 CASSLYSTGYTDTQYF TGTGCCAGCAGCTTATACTCGACAGGGTATACAGATACGCAGTATTTT
TRBJ1-5 . . TRBV21-1 CASSYTGNYSNQPQHF TGTGCCAGCAGCTATACAGGGAACTATAGCAATCAGCCCCAGCATTTT
TRBJ2-2 . . TRBV29-1 CSVDRTGTGTGELFF TGCAGCGTTGATAGAACAGGGACGGGCACCGGGGAGCTGTTTTTT
TRBJ2-3 . many TRBV4-1 CASSQIKRVSSTDTQYF TGCGCCAGCAGCCAGATTAAGCGGGTTTCTAGCACAGATACGCAGTATTTT
TRBJ2-6 TRBD1 . TRBV4-1 CASSPQGAASGANVLTF TGCGCCAGCAGCCCACAGGGGGCGGCATCTGGGGCCAACGTCCTGACTTTC
TRBJ1-2 . . TRBV29-1 CSVGGVTPHGYTF TGCAGCGTTGGGGGGGTGACACCTCATGGCTACACCTTC
TRBJ2-7 . . TRBV6-5 CASSLSGRGYEQYF TGTGCCAGCAGTTTATCAGGGCGGGGCTACGAGCAGTACTTC
TRBJ2-1 . . TRBV7-6 CASSLLARTAAFNEQFF TGTGCCAGCAGCTTATTGGCTCGAACAGCCGCCTTCAATGAGCAGTTCTTC
TRBJ1-2 . . TRBV7-9 CASSLVEGTNYGYTF TGTGCCAGCAGCTTAGTAGAGGGAACCAACTATGGCTACACCTTC
TRBJ1-4 . few TRBV6-5 CASSYQRGLEKLFF TGTGCCAGCAGTTATCAAAGGGGCCTAGAAAAACTGTTTTTT
TRBJ1-3 . . TRBV2 CASSEQGAGGNTIYF TGTGCCAGCAGTGAACAGGGCGCAGGGGGAAACACCATATATTTT
TRBJ1-2 TRBD1 . TRBV7-9 CASSLGVGTGYYGYTF TGTGCCAGCAGCTTAGGGGTTGGGACAGGGTACTATGGCTACACCTTC
TRBJ1-4 TRBD1 . TRBV5-1 CASSPQGTAWEKLFF TGCGCCAGCAGCCCCCAGGGGACAGCTTGGGAAAAACTGTTTTTT
TRBJ2-2 . once TRBV9 CASRTLSGAGELFF TGTGCCAGCAGGACCCTGTCGGGGGCCGGGGAGCTGTTTTTT
TRBJ2-1 TRBD1 . TRBV19 CASSTPGRGQDYNEQFF TGTGCCAGTAGTACCCCCGGCAGGGGACAGGACTACAATGAGCAGTTCTTC
TRBJ1-2 TRBD1 once TRBV4-3 CASSRGQASYGYTF TGCGCCAGCAGCCGCGGACAGGCCTCATATGGCTACACCTTC
TRBJ1-1 . . TRBV4-2 CASSRGDVNTEAFF TGTGCCAGTAGTAGGGGTGATGTGAACACTGAAGCTTTCTTT
TRBJ2-7 TRBD1 . TRBV19 CASNPGQGREQYF TGTGCCAGTAACCCGGGACAGGGGCGCGAGCAGTACTTC
TRBJ2-7 . . TRBV5-8 CASSLEDWGQGWKAYEQYF TGTGCCAGCAGCTTGGAAGATTGGGGCCAGGGGTGGAAAGCTTACGAGCAGTACTTC
TRBJ2-2 . . TRBV30 CAWSPRQVPGELFF TGTGCCTGGAGCCCCAGACAGGTCCCCGGGGAGCTGTTTTTT
TRBJ1-5 . . TRBV27 CASSFKGFRGPFHSNQPQHF TGTGCCAGCAGTTTCAAGGGTTTCAGGGGCCCCTTCCATAGCAATCAGCCCCAGCATTTT
TRBJ1-5 . . TRBV7-2 CASSPEGYGNQPQHF TGTGCCAGCAGCCCGGAGGGTTACGGCAATCAGCCCCAGCATTTT
TRBJ2-2 TRBD1 . TRBV27 CASSLVSAGGTGELFF TGTGCCAGCAGTTTAGTTTCGGCAGGGGGCACCGGGGAGCTGTTTTTT
TRBJ1-1 TRBD1 . TRBV6-5 CASSLLDRGGDTEAFF TGTGCCAGCAGTTTACTAGACAGGGGCGGAGACACTGAAGCTTTCTTT
TRBJ2-2 . once TRBV4-1 CASQHPFGELFF TGCGCCAGCCAACACCCTTTTGGGGAGCTGTTTTTT
TRBJ1-4 . . TRBV19 CATGQGEKLFF TGTGCCACCGGGCAGGGGGAAAAACTGTTTTTT
TRBJ1-1 . . TRBV20-1 CSARGENQAFF TGCAGTGCTAGAGGAGAGAACCAAGCTTTCTTT
TRBJ2-5 TRBD1 . TRBV7-8 CASSLGTGTLETQYF TGTGCCAGCAGCTTAGGGACAGGAACACTAGAGACCCAGTACTTC
TRBJ2-7 TRBD2 . TRBV9 CASSAEGLAGSYEQYF TGTGCCAGCAGCGCAGAGGGACTAGCGGGGTCCTACGAGCAGTACTTC
TRBJ2-7 . . TRBV27 CASSLLGGYEQYF TGTGCCAGCAGTTTATTAGGGGGTTACGAGCAGTACTTC
TRBJ1-1 TRBD1 . TRBV5-1 CASSLGTGPEAFF TGCGCCAGCAGCTTAGGGACAGGGCCTGAAGCTTTCTTT
TRBJ2-1 TRBD2 . TRBV4-1 CASSQPRGTSWVGNEQFF TGCGCCAGCAGCCAACCCCGCGGGACTAGTTGGGTGGGCAATGAGCAGTTCTTC
TRBJ2-1 . . TRBV21-1 CASSKVLSGGCSYNEQFF TGTGCCAGCAGCAAAGTCCTCAGCGGGGGCTGCTCCTACAATGAGCAGTTCTTC
TRBJ2-5 . . TRBV13 CASSPRVSQETQYF TGTGCCAGCAGCCCCAGGGTCAGTCAAGAGACCCAGTACTTC
TRBJ1-1 . . TRBV6-6 CASSLTGNTEAFF TGTGCCAGCAGTTTGACGGGGAACACTGAAGCTTTCTTT